This TCR beta chain is drawn from a study of shared clonotypes between healthy human individuals. Study-wide findings and caveats: Sorted-subset sequencing, rarefaction showed, was incomplete despite large depth.

The CDR3 covers 15 residues. V was trimmed by 4 bases and J by 1 base, leaving 11 bases between them. Germline CDR1 and CDR2: SGHDN and FVKESK. The repertoire was sequenced with immunoSEQ multiplex PCR; TCRdb's copy has only in-frame clones and lacks some. The sample holds 2 million or so clones, 95% seen once. Points on this clone: Its antigen is unknown.

Sequencing input: naive CD4+ T cells sorted from blood. Subset: CD45RA+ positively selected. The sequence came from a man between 18 and 35 years old in good health. The chain has TRBV14 and TRBJ2-4; a weak D match, TRBD2 (5 bases). Written as DNA, the CDR3 is TGTGCCAGCAGCCCAGGAGGTCTGGCCAAAAACATTCAGTACTTC. Protein sequence: CASSPGGLAKNIQYF.